This T cell receptor beta chain was obtained from a study of identical twins. Study-wide points: Cross-sectional statistical analysis was relied on for the conclusions, without the same donors being followed.

MiXCR, applied by TCRdb to the 5' RACE reads, yields one record per CDR3 protein. The sample lists just over 450,000 distinct CDR3 sequences; approximately 14% were seen once. For this clonotype: Its antigen is unknown.

CDR3 size: 15 residues. J gave up 3 bases and V 4 bases, and 8 bases lay outside the gene matches. Germline lookup yields CDR1 MNHNS and CDR2 SASEGT. Separately, the same data were catalogued under a study of yellow fever vaccine responses in identical twins.

The sample was CD4+ T cells sorted from blood. The chain is built from TRBV6-1 and TRBJ1-2; TRBD1 aligns across 7 bases. The clonotype comes from a woman aged 18-30 years in good health. CDR3 DNA sequence: TGTGCCAGCAGTGTGCTTGGGACAGCAGACTATGGCTACACCTTC. Its protein product is CASSVLGTADYGYTF.